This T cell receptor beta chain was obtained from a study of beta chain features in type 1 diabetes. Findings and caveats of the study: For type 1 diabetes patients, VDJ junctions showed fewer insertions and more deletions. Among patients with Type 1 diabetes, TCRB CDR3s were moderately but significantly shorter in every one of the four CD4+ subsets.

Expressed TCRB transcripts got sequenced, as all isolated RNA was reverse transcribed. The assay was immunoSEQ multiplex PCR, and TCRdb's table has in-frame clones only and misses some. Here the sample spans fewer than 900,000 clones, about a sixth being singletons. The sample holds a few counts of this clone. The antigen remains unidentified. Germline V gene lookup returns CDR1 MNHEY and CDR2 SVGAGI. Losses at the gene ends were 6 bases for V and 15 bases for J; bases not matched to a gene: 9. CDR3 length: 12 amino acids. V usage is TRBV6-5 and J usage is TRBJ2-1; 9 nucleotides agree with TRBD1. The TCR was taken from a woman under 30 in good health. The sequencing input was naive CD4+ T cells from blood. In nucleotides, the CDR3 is TGTGCCAGCAGCCGTGGGACAGGGAAAGTGTTCTTC. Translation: CASSRGTGKVFF.